This is a list of T cell receptor beta chains from one sample in a study of a mutant IDH1 vaccine in newly diagnosed glioma. These receptors lack a known antigen. TCRdb's table, derived via immunoSEQ multiplex PCR, lists solely in-frame clones and lacks some. Among about 60,000 clones listed, roughly 80% were seen once. The sequenced sample was PBMCs, obtained from a glioma patient whose treatment included an IDH1 peptide vaccine. These receptors came from a young man with glioma. The CDR3 runs from the conserved cysteine through the conserved F or W. Fields, in order: J gene, V gene, D gene, clone size, CDR3 protein, CDR3 DNA. D genes are given only for firm matches. Not all rows give a size; the values are once, few, many and, for expanded clones, a class.

TRBJ1-4,TRBV7-8,TRBD1,-,CASSPRQGTYEKLFF,TGTGCCAGCAGCCCGCGACAGGGTACCTATGAAAAACTGTTTTTT
TRBJ1-2,TRBV4-3,TRBD1,once,CASSQDPQGGGVGYTF,TGCGCCAGCAGCCAAGATCCCCAGGGGGGCGGCGTAGGCTACACCTTC
TRBJ1-1,TRBV7-9,-,once,CASSLLTTGLTEAFF,TGTGCCAGCAGCTTACTAACCACAGGGTTGACTGAAGCTTTCTTT
TRBJ2-7,TRBV5-1,-,-,CASSLAEGTGYEQYF,TGCGCCAGCAGCTTGGCCGAGGGCACGGGCTACGAGCAGTACTTC
TRBJ1-4,TRBV30,-,-,CAWSSSSLEKLFF,TGTGCCTGGAGTTCCTCTAGCCTGGAAAAACTGTTTTTT
TRBJ2-1,TRBV18,-,-,CASSLQSGTGAYNEQFF,TGTGCCAGCTCACTTCAGTCCGGGACGGGGGCTTACAATGAGCAGTTCTTC
TRBJ2-3,TRBV27,-,-,CASSWTHRADTQYF,TGTGCCAGCAGTTGGACCCACAGGGCTGATACGCAGTATTTT
TRBJ2-2,TRBV15,-,once,CATSGSGRNTGELFF,TGTGCCACCAGCGGTTCGGGACGAAACACCGGGGAGCTGTTTTTT
TRBJ2-7,TRBV28,-,-,CASIGASQPYEQYF,TGTGCCAGCATTGGGGCTTCCCAGCCCTACGAGCAGTACTTC
TRBJ1-1,TRBV25-1,-,few,CASSLLSSLPTEAFF,TGTGCCAGCAGTCTGTTGTCCAGTCTGCCCACTGAAGCTTTCTTT
TRBJ2-3,TRBV6-1,TRBD2,-,CASTWTSGRTDTQYF,TGTGCCAGCACCTGGACTAGCGGGAGGACAGATACGCAGTATTTT
TRBJ1-5,TRBV27,TRBD1,-,CASSLLTGGNQPQHF,TGTGCCAGCAGTTTGTTGACAGGGGGAAATCAGCCCCAGCATTTT
TRBJ1-2,TRBV7-9,-,-,CASSSSWGAEDYGYTF,TGTGCCAGCAGCTCCAGCTGGGGGGCTGAAGACTATGGCTACACCTTC
TRBJ2-7,TRBV10-2,TRBD2,-,CASSETSGSTGYF,TGCGCCAGCAGTGAGACTAGCGGAAGCACCGGTTACTTC
TRBJ2-5,TRBV4-1,TRBD2,-,CASSSWTSGREETQYF,TGCGCCAGCAGCTCTTGGACTAGCGGGAGGGAAGAGACCCAGTACTTC
TRBJ1-1,TRBV28,-,once,CASITGGVIKNTEAFF,TGTGCCAGCATTACCGGGGGGGTGATAAAGAACACTGAAGCTTTCTTT
TRBJ1-1,TRBV7-2,TRBD1,-,CASSPTGGPEAFF,TGTGCCAGCAGCCCTACAGGGGGGCCTGAAGCTTTCTTT
TRBJ2-1,TRBV5-4,-,-,CASSLGGVAGKSEQFF,TGTGCCAGCAGCTTGGGAGGGGTGGCCGGAAAGAGTGAGCAGTTCTTC
TRBJ2-2,TRBV18,TRBD2,-,CASSLTSGRTGELFF,TGTGCCAGCTCACTGACTAGCGGGAGAACCGGGGAGCTGTTTTTT
TRBJ1-5,TRBV9,TRBD1,-,CASSVGGTADQPQHF,TGTGCCAGCAGCGTAGGGGGGACAGCGGATCAGCCCCAGCATTTT
TRBJ1-1,TRBV28,-,-,CASSFGPNEAFF,TGTGCCAGCAGTTTCGGACCGAATGAAGCTTTCTTT